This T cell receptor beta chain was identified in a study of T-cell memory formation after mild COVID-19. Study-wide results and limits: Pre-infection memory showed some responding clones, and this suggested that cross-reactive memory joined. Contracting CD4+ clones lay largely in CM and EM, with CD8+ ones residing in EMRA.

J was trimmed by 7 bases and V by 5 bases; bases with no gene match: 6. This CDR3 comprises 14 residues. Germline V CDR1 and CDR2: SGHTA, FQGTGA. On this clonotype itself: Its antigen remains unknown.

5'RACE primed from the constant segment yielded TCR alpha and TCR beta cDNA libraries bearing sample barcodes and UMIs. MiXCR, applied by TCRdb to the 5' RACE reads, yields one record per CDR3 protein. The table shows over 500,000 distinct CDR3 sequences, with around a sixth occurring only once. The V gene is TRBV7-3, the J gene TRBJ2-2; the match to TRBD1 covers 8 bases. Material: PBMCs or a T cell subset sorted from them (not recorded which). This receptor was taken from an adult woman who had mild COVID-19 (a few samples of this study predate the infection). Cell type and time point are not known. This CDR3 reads CASSQNTGGGELFF. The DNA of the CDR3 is TGTGCCAGCAGCCAAAATACAGGGGGCGGGGAGCTGTTTTTT. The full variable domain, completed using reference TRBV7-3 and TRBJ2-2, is GAGVSQTPSNKVTEKGKYVELRCDPISGHTALYWYRQSLGQGPEFLIYFQGTGAADDSGLPNDRFFAVRPEGSVSTLKIQRTERGDSAVYLCASSQNTGGGELFFGEGSRLTVL.